This entry is about one T cell receptor (beta chain). Its target is not known. This sample is part of a study of T-cell memory formation after mild COVID-19. General study results and limits: Day 15 to 85 contractors were CD4/CD8 balanced; later expanders leaned CD4+.

TCRdb called the 5' RACE reads again in MiXCR, with one record for every CDR3 protein. This sample has under 250,000 distinct CDR3 sequences, with 9.5% found just once. What was sequenced was PBMCs or a T cell subset sorted from them (not recorded which). The receptor's source is a man aged 18-30 years who had mild COVID-19 (a few samples of this study predate the infection). Cell type and time point are not known.

For the CDR3, the DNA is TGCAGTGCTAGAGATCCGGGGGCGGGGGTGAACACTGAAGCTTTCTTT. Protein sequence: CSARDPGAGVNTEAFF. The V gene is TRBV20-1, the J gene TRBJ1-1, with D maybe TRBD1 (6 bases). There are 16 residues in the CDR3. Germline lookup yields CDR1 DFQATT and CDR2 SNEGSKA (reference sequence). V lost 0 bases and J 0 bases, leaving 14 bases between the germline ends.